Below are 4 T cell receptor beta chains sequenced from a single sample in a study of blood T cell repertoires in COVID-19. The protocol was immunoSEQ multiplex PCR, while the TCRdb copy is restricted to in-frame clones and leaves out a portion. Altogether roughly 290,000 clones are present, approximately 90% being singletons, with the ten largest covering around 0.84%. The source material was peripheral blood. The receptors derive from a young man with acute or convalescent COVID-19.

The CDR3 region has the DNA TGTGCCAGCAGCCAAGCCTGGAGTCAATACAATGAGCAGTTCTTC. Translating it yields CASSQAWSQYNEQFF. V and J are TRBV3-1 (or the pseudogene TRBV3-2) and TRBJ2-1; D is ambiguous. The CDR3 loop spans 15 amino acids. Germline V lookup: CDR1 LGHDT, CDR2 YNNKEL (reference sequence). Trimming shortened V by 1 base and J by 4 bases, and 11 bases separated the two germline ends.

This chain uses TRBV10-3 with TRBJ1-4, with 9 bases lining up with TRBD1. The trim removed 5 bases at V and 6 bases at J, leaving 7 bases unmatched. Germline CDR1 reads ENHRY; CDR2 reads SYGVKD. The CDR3 runs to 15 residues. This CDR3 reads CAISPGQGFDEKLFF. For the CDR3, the DNA is TGTGCCATCAGTCCCGGACAGGGGTTCGATGAAAAACTGTTTTTT.

V and J are TRBV12-3 or TRBV12-4 and TRBJ2-1, with TRBD1 matching over 7 bases. CDR3 length equals 13 residues. V dropped 8 bases and J dropped 4; count of bases not matched to a gene: 5. The CDR3 protein is CASGDRVYNEQFF. The CDR3 DNA reads TGTGCCAGCGGGGACAGAGTTTACAATGAGCAGTTCTTC.

The table lists this clone with a count of one. The chain employs TRBV19 and TRBJ2-1, with 11 positions matching TRBD2. CDR1 and CDR2 (germline): LNHDA, SQIVND (reference sequence). The CDR3 extends over 15 amino acids. Trimming at V came to 2 bases and at J to 12 bases, leaving 9 bases not matched to a gene. The CDR3 DNA is TGTGCCAGTAGTATACGTCTAGCGGGGGGTTTGTGGCAGTTCTTC. Amino acids: CASSIRLAGGLWQFF.